These T cell receptor beta chains were read from a single sample in a study of shared clonotypes between healthy human individuals. The assay was immunoSEQ multiplex PCR, and TCRdb's table has in-frame clones only and misses some. The table has 2 million to 2.5 million clones, approximately 93% seen once. Specimen: naive CD4+ T cells from PBMCs. The receptors originated from a man younger than 35 in good health. Some clones in this sample may be carry-over from other donors' samples. Each CDR3 is given with its conserved first and last residue. A D gene is named only where the DNA matches it firmly. Clone size, where shown, is once, few, many, or a class for clones that have expanded.

TRBV9	.	TRBJ2-7	.	CASSAFGREQYF	TGTGCCAGCAGCGCGTTCGGGCGGGAGCAGTACTTC
TRBV7-3	.	TRBJ2-1	.	CASSSPPATPDNEQFF	TGTGCCAGCAGCTCCCCCCCCGCCACCCCCGACAATGAGCAGTTCTTC
TRBV4-2	once	TRBJ1-1	TRBD1	CASSQEALGGGWTEAFF	TGTGCCAGCAGCCAAGAGGCCCTCGGAGGGGGCTGGACTGAAGCTTTCTTT
TRBV19	.	TRBJ1-1	TRBD1	CASRPGGTANLNTEAFF	TGTGCCAGTAGACCCGGAGGGACAGCAAACTTGAACACTGAAGCTTTCTTT
TRBV7-9	.	TRBJ1-3	TRBD1	CASSTRQGTSGNTIYF	TGTGCCAGCAGCACCCGACAGGGCACGAGTGGAAACACCATATATTTT
TRBV4-2	.	TRBJ2-2	TRBD2	CASSQDQGLAGVSGELFF	TGTGCCAGCAGCCAAGATCAGGGACTAGCGGGAGTAAGTGGGGAGCTGTTTTTT
TRBV18	.	TRBJ1-2	TRBD1	CASSPYGDRQGVPNYGYTF	TGTGCCAGCTCACCATATGGTGATCGACAGGGGGTGCCGAACTATGGCTACACCTTC
TRBV28	.	TRBJ2-2	.	CASSPLIRGGPGELFF	TGTGCCAGCAGCCCCTTGATTAGGGGGGGTCCCGGGGAGCTGTTTTTT
TRBV5-4	.	TRBJ2-4	.	CASSSPGGIQYF	TGTGCCAGCAGCTCCCCCGGGGGCATTCAGTACTTC
TRBV10-3	.	TRBJ1-2	.	CAISESTARNYGYTF	TGTGCCATCAGTGAGTCGACAGCCCGAAACTATGGCTACACCTTC
TRBV5-1	.	TRBJ1-3	.	CASSWDATSGNTIYF	TGCGCCAGCAGCTGGGACGCGACCTCTGGAAACACCATATATTTT
TRBV5-1	.	TRBJ2-1	TRBD1	CASSLGQGAYNEQFF	TGCGCCAGCAGCTTGGGTCAGGGGGCCTACAATGAGCAGTTCTTC
TRBV11-2	.	TRBJ2-4	.	CASSSRGNIQYF	TGTGCCAGCAGCTCAAGGGGAAACATTCAGTACTTC
TRBV19	.	TRBJ2-7	.	CASSPLGPTYEQYF	TGTGCCAGTAGTCCCCTCGGGCCTACCTACGAGCAGTACTTC
TRBV6-8	.	TRBJ2-1	TRBD2	CASSRPGTVTQREGSDNEQFF	TGTGCCAGCAGCCGTCCCGGGACAGTCACACAGCGGGAGGGCTCAGACAATGAGCAGTTCTTC
TRBV4-3	.	TRBJ1-5	.	CASSQEVRAYSNQPQHF	TGCGCCAGCAGCCAAGAGGTGCGGGCTTATAGCAATCAGCCCCAGCATTTT
TRBV9	.	TRBJ1-3	.	CASSATLSGNTIYF	TGTGCCAGCAGCGCAACCCTCAGTGGAAACACCATATATTTT
TRBV18	.	TRBJ1-5	.	CASSPQNSNQPQHF	TGTGCCAGCTCCCCTCAAAATAGCAATCAGCCCCAGCATTTT
TRBV27	.	TRBJ2-6	TRBD1	CASSLLGQGALSGANVLTF	TGTGCCAGCAGTTTACTCGGACAGGGGGCTCTATCTGGGGCCAACGTCCTGACTTTC
TRBV4-2	.	TRBJ2-1	.	CASSREPGRSYNEQFF	TGTGCCAGCAGCCGAGAACCGGGCCGTTCTTACAATGAGCAGTTCTTC
TRBV7-6	.	TRBJ2-5	.	CASSRHLTGKETQYF	TGTGCCAGCAGCCGCCATTTAACAGGGAAAGAGACCCAGTACTTC
TRBV15	.	TRBJ2-6	.	CATSWNSGANVLTF	TGTGCCACCAGCTGGAACTCTGGGGCCAACGTCCTGACTTTC
TRBV10-3	.	TRBJ2-7	TRBD2	CAITPTRGLAGVHEQYF	TGTGCCATCACCCCTACGAGGGGACTAGCGGGAGTCCACGAGCAGTACTTC
TRBV27	.	TRBJ1-1	.	CASSPEILNTEAFF	TGTGCCAGCAGCCCCGAAATTCTGAACACTGAAGCTTTCTTT
TRBV27	.	TRBJ2-2	.	CASSPFARNTGELFF	TGTGCCAGCAGTCCCTTCGCGAGGAACACCGGGGAGCTGTTTTTT
TRBV5-1	.	TRBJ1-1	.	CASSLVSVQYTEAFF	TGCGCCAGCAGCTTGGTCTCCGTACAGTACACTGAAGCTTTCTTT
TRBV6-5	.	TRBJ2-2	TRBD2	CASSWGLAGGIGELFF	TGTGCCAGCAGTTGGGGACTAGCGGGAGGGATCGGGGAGCTGTTTTTT
TRBV11-2	.	TRBJ2-5	.	CASSPTRETQYF	TGTGCCAGCAGCCCGACTAGGGAGACCCAGTACTTC
TRBV27	.	TRBJ2-7	TRBD1	CASSPGQANLYEQYF	TGTGCCAGCAGTCCCGGACAGGCAAACCTTTACGAGCAGTACTTC
TRBV2	.	TRBJ1-2	TRBD1	CASSGRDRGLYGYTF	TGTGCCAGCAGCGGCCGGGACAGGGGGCTCTATGGCTACACCTTC
TRBV30	.	TRBJ1-5	.	CAWSGRGNQPQHF	TGTGCCTGGAGTGGACGCGGCAATCAGCCCCAGCATTTT
TRBV18	.	TRBJ2-1	TRBD2	CASSPVSAGGYNEQFF	TGTGCCAGCTCACCAGTATCAGCGGGGGGATACAATGAGCAGTTCTTC
TRBV11-2	.	TRBJ1-2	.	CASSSTGLYGYTF	TGTGCCAGCAGCTCCACAGGGCTCTATGGCTACACCTTC
TRBV20-1	.	TRBJ2-7	.	CSARYYYEQYF	TGCAGTGCTAGATACTACTACGAGCAGTACTTC
TRBV5-4	once	TRBJ2-5	TRBD2	CASSLPGRAEETQYF	TGTGCCAGCAGCTTGCCCGGGAGGGCGGAGGAGACCCAGTACTTC
TRBV28	.	TRBJ1-2	TRBD1	CASRVGTGINYGYTF	TGTGCCAGCAGAGTTGGGACAGGAATTAACTATGGCTACACCTTC
TRBV4-1	.	TRBJ2-7	.	CASSQGLESISREQYF	TGCGCCAGCAGCCAAGGGTTAGAGTCTATCTCTCGCGAGCAGTACTTC
TRBV19	.	TRBJ1-2	.	CASRHNYGYTF	TGTGCCAGCCGACACAACTATGGCTACACCTTC
TRBV4-2	.	TRBJ2-1	.	CASSPRGSGQFF	TGTGCCAGCAGCCCTAGGGGGAGTGGGCAGTTCTTC
TRBV5-5	once	TRBJ2-3	.	CASSTITSTDTQYF	TGTGCCAGCAGCACGATAACTAGCACAGATACGCAGTATTTT
TRBV27	.	TRBJ1-2	TRBD1	CASSATGTGSYGYTF	TGTGCCAGCAGTGCTACCGGGACAGGATCCTATGGCTACACCTTC
TRBV28	.	TRBJ2-1	.	CASSSGTAGYNEQFF	TGTGCCAGCAGTAGCGGGACAGCGGGATACAATGAGCAGTTCTTC
TRBV28	.	TRBJ2-7	.	CASSNNVPYEQYF	TGTGCCAGCAGTAACAATGTGCCCTACGAGCAGTACTTC
TRBV6-1	.	TRBJ1-2	.	CASSEAGDSRYYGYTF	TGTGCCAGCAGTGAAGCCGGTGACAGCCGTTACTATGGCTACACCTTC
TRBV6-1	.	TRBJ2-7	.	CASSSAGPAYEQYF	TGTGCCAGCAGCTCAGCGGGTCCGGCCTACGAGCAGTACTTC
TRBV30	.	TRBJ1-2	.	CAWSRGWTSYGYTF	TGTGCCTGGAGTCGGGGGTGGACATCCTATGGCTACACCTTC
TRBV28	.	TRBJ1-1	TRBD1	CASSPSTGEREAFF	TGTGCCAGCAGTCCCTCGACAGGGGAGAGAGAAGCTTTCTTT
TRBV5-1	.	TRBJ2-5	.	CASSLDLGETQYF	TGCGCCAGCAGCTTGGACCTCGGGGAGACCCAGTACTTC
TRBV5-6	.	TRBJ2-1	.	CASSIRVPSNEQFF	TGTGCCAGCAGCATCCGGGTGCCGTCCAATGAGCAGTTCTTC
TRBV28	.	TRBJ2-6	.	CASSEQNPISGANVLTF	TGTGCCAGCAGCGAGCAGAACCCTATCTCTGGGGCCAACGTCCTGACTTTC
TRBV27	.	TRBJ1-6	.	CASSFRDSPLHF	TGTGCCAGCAGTTTCCGTGATTCACCCCTCCACTTT
TRBV6-6	.	TRBJ2-2	.	CASRDSNTGELFF	TGTGCCAGCAGGGACTCCAACACCGGGGAGCTGTTTTTT
TRBV6-5	.	TRBJ2-7	.	CASSSLGSSSYEQYF	TGTGCCAGCAGTTCCCTGGGGTCCAGCTCCTACGAGCAGTACTTC
TRBV10-3	.	TRBJ2-7	.	CAISGSPGLEQYF	TGTGCCATCAGTGGCAGCCCGGGACTCGAGCAGTACTTC